The rows below give T cell receptor beta chains drawn from one sample of a study of PD-L1 blockade in urothelial cancer. TCRdb's table, derived via immunoSEQ multiplex PCR, lists solely in-frame clones and lacks some. The data hold 75,000 to 100,000 clones, with roughly 80% observed a single time. Source: PBMCs, taken around atezolizumab (anti-PD-L1) treatment. The origin of the receptors is a man between 70 and 80 years old with urothelial cancer. CDR3s include the opening cysteine and the closing phenylalanine or tryptophan. D genes are given only for firm matches. Clone size, where shown, is once, few, many, or a class for clones that have expanded.

V gene	clone size	J gene	D gene	CDR3 protein	CDR3 DNA
TRBV6-4	NA	TRBJ1-1	NA	CASSAAVGSTEAFF	TGTGCCAGCAGTGCAGCCGTTGGGAGCACTGAAGCTTTCTTT
TRBV6-5	once	TRBJ2-3	TRBD2	CASSYLGLEADTQYF	TGTGCCAGCAGTTACTTGGGACTAGAGGCAGATACGCAGTATTTT
TRBV7-9	NA	TRBJ2-7	NA	CASSTGVYEQYF	TGTGCCAGCAGCACGGGGGTCTACGAGCAGTACTTC
TRBV2	NA	TRBJ1-4	TRBD1	CASRKGTGEKLFF	TGTGCCAGCAGGAAGGGGACAGGTGAAAAACTGTTTTTT
TRBV5-1	once	TRBJ2-3	NA	CASSGEVPSLDSTDTQYF	TGCGCCAGCAGCGGGGAGGTACCTTCGCTAGATAGCACAGATACGCAGTATTTT
TRBV15	NA	TRBJ2-3	TRBD1	CATSTTPGQGDTQYF	TGTGCCACCAGCACCACACCGGGACAGGGAGATACGCAGTATTTT
TRBV10-3	NA	TRBJ1-5	NA	CASTQGRENQPQHF	TGTGCCTCGACCCAGGGCAGGGAAAATCAGCCCCAGCATTTT
TRBV6-4	few	TRBJ1-2	TRBD1	CASSPGTGGSGYTF	TGTGCCAGCAGTCCCGGGACAGGGGGCTCGGGCTACACCTTC
TRBV19	NA	TRBJ1-1	NA	CASSIGGQVNTEAFF	TGTGCCAGTAGTATAGGGGGACAAGTGAACACTGAAGCTTTCTTT
TRBV11-3	NA	TRBJ2-3	TRBD2	CASSSGGLAARSTDTQYF	TGTGCCAGCAGCTCCGGTGGACTAGCGGCACGAAGCACAGATACGCAGTATTTT
TRBV29-1	NA	TRBJ2-3	NA	CSVGEAGATDTQYF	TGCAGCGTTGGCGAGGCAGGGGCCACAGATACGCAGTATTTT
TRBV7-3	few	TRBJ2-7	TRBD1	CASSLGTGGEQYF	TGTGCCAGCAGCCTAGGGACAGGGGGCGAGCAGTACTTC
TRBV6-6	NA	TRBJ2-4	NA	CASTLVGRTKNIQYF	TGTGCCAGCACCCTCGTGGGGCGTACCAAAAACATTCAGTACTTC
TRBV19	once	TRBJ2-7	NA	CASSIRRGVYEQYF	TGTGCCAGTAGTATTCGGAGGGGCGTCTACGAGCAGTACTTC
TRBV2	NA	TRBJ2-7	TRBD1	CASSLDRGSNEQYF	TGTGCCAGCAGTCTCGACAGGGGGAGCAACGAGCAGTACTTC
TRBV9	NA	TRBJ1-1	NA	CASSPGRGTEAFF	TGTGCCAGCAGCCCTGGACGGGGCACTGAAGCTTTCTTT
TRBV19	NA	TRBJ1-5	NA	CASSIGRGAQPQHF	TGTGCCAGTAGTATCGGTAGGGGTGCTCAGCCCCAGCATTTT
TRBV19	NA	TRBJ2-3	TRBD1	CASSPRQGLSTDTQYF	TGTGCCAGTAGTCCAAGACAGGGCCTTAGCACAGATACGCAGTATTTT
TRBV7-3	NA	TRBJ2-2	TRBD2	CASSPGLAGAGELFF	TGTGCCAGCAGCCCCGGACTAGCGGGGGCCGGGGAGCTGTTTTTT
TRBV5-6	NA	TRBJ1-2	TRBD1	CASSLGRTGFIGGYTF	TGTGCCAGCAGCTTGGGCAGGACAGGGTTCATCGGTGGCTACACCTTC
TRBV5-3	NA	TRBJ2-5	TRBD2	CARSLLLAGVLETQYF	TGTGCCAGAAGCTTGCTACTAGCGGGAGTTTTGGAGACCCAGTACTTC
TRBV13	NA	TRBJ2-7	NA	CASSLVAGVQLYEQYF	TGTGCCAGCAGCTTAGTGGCGGGCGTCCAACTCTACGAGCAGTACTTC
TRBV15	few	TRBJ2-2	TRBD1	CATSGGTGRRDGELFF	TGTGCCACCAGCGGGGGGACAGGGCGAAGGGATGGGGAGCTGTTTTTT
TRBV29-1	NA	TRBJ2-7	NA	CSVVGGVPDYEQYF	TGCAGCGTTGTTGGGGGCGTGCCCGACTACGAGCAGTACTTC
TRBV7-9	NA	TRBJ2-1	NA	CASSLRGGAGEQFF	TGTGCCAGCAGCTTAAGAGGGGGGGCAGGGGAGCAGTTCTTC
TRBV19	NA	TRBJ2-3	TRBD1	CAVRTGGSDTQYF	TGTGCCGTTAGGACAGGGGGGTCAGATACGCAGTATTTT
TRBV11-3	NA	TRBJ1-2	TRBD1	CASRRQGEGYGYTF	TGTGCCAGCAGACGACAGGGAGAGGGCTATGGCTACACCTTC
TRBV30	NA	TRBJ1-5	NA	CAWSGGGNQPQHF	TGTGCCTGGAGTGGGGGGGGAAATCAGCCCCAGCATTTT
TRBV5-1	NA	TRBJ2-7	NA	CASSLYGEREQYF	TGCGCCAGCAGCTTGTACGGGGAAAGGGAGCAGTACTTC
TRBV27	NA	TRBJ1-2	NA	CASSFGTDYGYTF	TGTGCCAGCAGTTTTGGAACAGACTATGGCTACACCTTC
TRBV10-1	NA	TRBJ2-7	NA	CASSQGLSGQYF	TGCGCCAGCAGTCAGGGTCTTTCAGGGCAGTACTTC
TRBV5-4	NA	TRBJ2-3	NA	CASSLEGTSGADTQYF	TGTGCCAGCAGCTTGGAGGGAACTAGTGGTGCAGATACGCAGTATTTT
TRBV10-1	NA	TRBJ2-3	NA	CASSEGGRPDTQYF	TGCGCCAGCAGTGAGGGCGGGCGACCAGATACGCAGTATTTT
TRBV7-9	NA	TRBJ2-5	NA	CASSRGSETQYF	TGTGCCAGCAGTCGCGGGTCTGAGACCCAGTACTTC
TRBV6-1	NA	TRBJ1-2	NA	CASGLPGRGYTF	TGTGCCAGCGGACTCCCGGGCCGCGGCTACACCTTC
TRBV5-4	NA	TRBJ2-1	TRBD2	CASSFSAGGDNEQFF	TGTGCCAGCAGCTTTTCAGCGGGGGGTGACAATGAGCAGTTCTTC
TRBV29-1	NA	TRBJ2-1	TRBD2	CSVRGGGYNEQFF	TGCAGCGTTCGGGGGGGAGGCTACAATGAGCAGTTCTTC
TRBV7-9	NA	TRBJ1-3	TRBD1	CASSLQGAPGNTIYF	TGTGCCAGCAGCTTGCAGGGGGCGCCTGGAAACACCATATATTTT
TRBV11-3	NA	TRBJ2-5	NA	CASSLDPSEETQYF	TGTGCCAGCAGCTTAGATCCCAGCGAAGAGACCCAGTACTTC
TRBV10-3	NA	TRBJ1-5	NA	CAISDRGGGPQHF	TGTGCCATCAGTGACCGAGGGGGTGGGCCCCAGCATTTT
TRBV2	NA	TRBJ2-1	TRBD2	CASSLSGNSYNEQFF	TGTGCCAGCAGTCTAAGCGGGAATTCCTACAATGAGCAGTTCTTC
TRBV7-8	NA	TRBJ2-3	NA	CASSFNRDTDTQYF	TGTGCCAGCAGCTTTAACAGGGACACAGATACGCAGTATTTT
TRBV7-2	NA	TRBJ2-1	TRBD2	CASSLNPGGFDEQFF	TGTGCCAGCAGCCTTAATCCGGGAGGTTTCGATGAGCAGTTCTTC
TRBV7-9	NA	TRBJ2-7	TRBD2	CASSRGLAYVEQYF	TGTGCCAGCAGCCGGGGACTAGCGTATGTCGAGCAGTACTTC
TRBV4-2	NA	TRBJ2-2	TRBD2	CASSQDFGRESTGELFF	TGTGCCAGCAGCCAAGATTTTGGGCGGGAGTCCACCGGGGAGCTGTTTTTT
TRBV30	few	TRBJ1-1	NA	CAWSVSWTANTEAFF	TGTGCCTGGAGTGTAAGTTGGACAGCCAACACTGAAGCTTTCTTT
TRBV7-8	NA	TRBJ1-6	NA	CASSLNQGYNSPLHF	TGTGCCAGCAGCTTAAATCAGGGGTATAATTCACCCCTCCACTTT
TRBV6-5	NA	TRBJ2-1	NA	CASSYSGAESNEQFF	TGTGCCAGCAGTTATAGCGGAGCCGAGTCCAATGAGCAGTTCTTC
TRBV11-2	NA	TRBJ2-7	TRBD2	CASSSGTSGGPLTYEQYF	TGTGCCAGCAGCTCAGGAACTAGCGGGGGGCCACTTACCTACGAGCAGTACTTC
TRBV28	NA	TRBJ2-4	TRBD2	CASRTPTSPKNIQYF	TGTGCCAGCAGAACCCCGACTAGCCCCAAAAACATTCAGTACTTC
TRBV9	once	TRBJ2-3	TRBD2	CASTTSGGPRDTQYF	TGTGCCAGCACAACTAGCGGGGGACCGAGAGATACGCAGTATTTT
TRBV30	NA	TRBJ2-4	TRBD1	CAWSRGQGPAKNIQYF	TGTGCCTGGAGCAGGGGACAGGGGCCGGCCAAAAACATTCAGTACTTC
TRBV4-1	NA	TRBJ2-2	NA	CASSQDLGLGTGELFF	TGCGCCAGCAGCCAAGATCTGGGGCTGGGGACCGGGGAGCTGTTTTTT
TRBV6-1	NA	TRBJ1-5	TRBD1	CASSDTGGGGGNQPQHF	TGTGCCAGCAGTGACACAGGGGGAGGTGGTGGTAATCAGCCCCAGCATTTT
TRBV7-2	NA	TRBJ1-2	TRBD1	CASSLNPTGGGYGYTF	TGTGCCAGCAGCTTAAACCCGACAGGGGGTGGCTATGGCTACACCTTC
TRBV7-3	NA	TRBJ2-7	NA	CASSLTGGREQYF	TGTGCCAGCAGCTTAACGGGCGGGCGCGAGCAGTACTTC
TRBV5-6	NA	TRBJ2-2	NA	CASSLFVGGTGELFF	TGTGCCAGCAGCTTGTTTGTGGGGGGCACCGGGGAGCTGTTTTTT
TRBV29-1	NA	TRBJ1-2	TRBD1	CSVESTGVISNYGYTF	TGCAGCGTTGAGTCGACAGGGGTGATAAGTAACTATGGCTACACCTTC
TRBV16	NA	TRBJ2-7	TRBD1	CASGTDYYEQYF	TGTGCCAGCGGGACAGATTATTACGAGCAGTACTTC
TRBV5-1	NA	TRBJ2-3	NA	CASSSNTDTQYF	TGCGCCAGCAGCTCTAACACAGATACGCAGTATTTT